This T cell receptor beta chain was sequenced in a study of cytomegalovirus exposure and HLA in healthy donors. Overall study results and limits: Previously analyzed data showed that most TCR beta V segments were productive at a frequency of about 87% or about 30%. Reportedly, fewer N-insertions than the approximately 690-donor mean appeared in an Asian-associated ancestry cluster in a later analysis.

V was clipped by 4 bases and J by 0 bases; unmatched bases: 6. CDR1 and CDR2 from the germline V gene are MNHNS and SASEGT. This CDR3 is built from 15 residues. 60 Vbeta and 13 Jbeta primers were used in PCR. Sequencing was performed with immunoSEQ multiplex PCR; in TCRdb, only in-frame clones are kept and a portion is missing. The sample lists some 67,000 clones, approximately 80% occurring once. In its sample, this clone was seen once. No antigen is known for it. Sequenced: PBMCs. The genes are TRBV6-1 and TRBJ2-7; 7 bases line up with TRBD2. The TCR originated in a woman in her twenties or thirties in good health and CMV-seronegative. This chain's CDR3 is CASSAGLDPSYEQYF. The CDR3 DNA reads as TGTGCCAGCAGTGCTGGACTAGACCCCTCCTACGAGCAGTACTTC.